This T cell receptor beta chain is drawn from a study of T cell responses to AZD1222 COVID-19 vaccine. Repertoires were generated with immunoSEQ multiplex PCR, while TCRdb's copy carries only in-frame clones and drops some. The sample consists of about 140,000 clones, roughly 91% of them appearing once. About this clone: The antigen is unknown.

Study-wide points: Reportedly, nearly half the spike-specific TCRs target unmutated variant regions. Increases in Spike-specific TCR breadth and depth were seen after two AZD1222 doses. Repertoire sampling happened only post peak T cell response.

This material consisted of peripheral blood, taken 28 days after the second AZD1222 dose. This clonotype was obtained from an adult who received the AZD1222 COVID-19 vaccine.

The CDR3 DNA follows: TGTGCCAGCTCACCTTCAGGGGAGTCACCCCTCCACTTT. Protein: CASSPSGESPLHF. This sequence joins TRBV18 and TRBJ1-6; TRBD1 might be the D (6 bases). Germline values: CDR1 KGHSH, CDR2 LQKENI. V was shortened by 3 bases and J by 10 bases, with 10 bases between the two germline ends. This CDR3 is built from 13 residues.